The T cell receptor beta chain under discussion was sequenced for a study of Graves' ophthalmopathy and Graves' hyperthyroidism. General study results and limits: Predictions made by the model for ophthalmopathy progression reached roughly 71% sensitivity and less than 80% specificity.

RNA transcripts served as template for amplifying TCR beta CDR3 sequences. First-round RT-PCR relied on HTBI primers, and a second-round multiplex PCR came next. Via MiXCR, TCRdb re-called the multiplex PCR reads, giving one row per CDR3 protein. The data hold 600,000 to 700,000 distinct CDR3 sequences, with more than 40% observed a single time. The CDR3 totals 16 residues. The germline gives CDR1 SGHRS, CDR2 YFSETQ. The germline V and J ends were trimmed by 2 bases and 0 bases, with 11 bases remaining between them. Note on this clonotype: The target antigen is unknown.

This sequence was found in an adult man with Graves' ophthalmopathy. The sequenced sample was peripheral blood. This rearrangement joins TRBV5-1 to TRBJ1-4; TRBD1 might be the D (5 bases). Here the CDR3 DNA reads TGCGCCAGCAGCTTAGCGGGACGGGCAACTAATGAAAAACTGTTTTTT. It translates to CASSLAGRATNEKLFF.